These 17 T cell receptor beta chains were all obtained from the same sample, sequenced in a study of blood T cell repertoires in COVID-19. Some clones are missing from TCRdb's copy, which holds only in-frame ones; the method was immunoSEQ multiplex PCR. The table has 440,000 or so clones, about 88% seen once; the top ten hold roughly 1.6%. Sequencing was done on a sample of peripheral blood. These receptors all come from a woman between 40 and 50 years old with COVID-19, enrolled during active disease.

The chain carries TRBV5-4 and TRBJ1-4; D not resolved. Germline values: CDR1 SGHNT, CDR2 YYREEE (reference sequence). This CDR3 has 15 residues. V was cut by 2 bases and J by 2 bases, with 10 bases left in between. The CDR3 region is CASSFPDGTNEKLFF. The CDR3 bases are TGTGCCAGCAGCTTTCCCGACGGGACTAATGAAAAACTGTTTTTT.

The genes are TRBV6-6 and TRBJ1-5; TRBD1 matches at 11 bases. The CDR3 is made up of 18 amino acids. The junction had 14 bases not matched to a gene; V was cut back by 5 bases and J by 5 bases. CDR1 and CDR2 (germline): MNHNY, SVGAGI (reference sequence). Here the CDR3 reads CASSPHRDRGYSDQPQHF. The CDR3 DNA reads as TGTGCCAGCAGTCCGCACCGGGACAGGGGGTACTCCGATCAGCCCCAGCATTTT.

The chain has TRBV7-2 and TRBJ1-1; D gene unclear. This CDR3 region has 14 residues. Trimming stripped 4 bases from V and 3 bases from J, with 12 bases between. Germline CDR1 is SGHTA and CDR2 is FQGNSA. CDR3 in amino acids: CASSSGKQYTEAFF. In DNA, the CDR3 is TGTGCCAGCAGCTCGGGGAAGCAGTACACTGAAGCTTTCTTT.

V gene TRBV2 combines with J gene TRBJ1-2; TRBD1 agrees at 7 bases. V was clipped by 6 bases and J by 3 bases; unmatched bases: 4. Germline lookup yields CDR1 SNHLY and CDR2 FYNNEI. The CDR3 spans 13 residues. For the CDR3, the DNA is TGTGCCAGCAGCTCCGGGACAGACTATGGCTACACCTTC. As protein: CASSSGTDYGYTF.

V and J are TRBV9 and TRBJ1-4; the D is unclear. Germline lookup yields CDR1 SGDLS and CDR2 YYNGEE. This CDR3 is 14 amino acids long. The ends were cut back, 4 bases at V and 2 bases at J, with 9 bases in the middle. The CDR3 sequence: CASSPGETNEKLFF. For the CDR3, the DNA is TGTGCCAGCAGCCCGGGTGAGACTAATGAAAAACTGTTTTTT.

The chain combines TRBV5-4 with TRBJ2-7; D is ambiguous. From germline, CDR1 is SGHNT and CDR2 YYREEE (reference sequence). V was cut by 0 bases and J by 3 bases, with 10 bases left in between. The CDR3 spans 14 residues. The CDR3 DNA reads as TGTGCCAGCAGCTTGGGAGACTTGCGCTACGAGCAGTACTTC. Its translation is CASSLGDLRYEQYF.

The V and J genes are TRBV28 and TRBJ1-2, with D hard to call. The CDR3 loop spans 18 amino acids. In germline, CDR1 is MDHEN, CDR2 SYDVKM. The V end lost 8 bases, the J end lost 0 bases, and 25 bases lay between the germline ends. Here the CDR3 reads CASGTSERGRKANYGYTF. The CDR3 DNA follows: TGTGCCAGCGGCACCAGCGAGCGGGGTAGGAAGGCTAACTATGGCTACACCTTC.

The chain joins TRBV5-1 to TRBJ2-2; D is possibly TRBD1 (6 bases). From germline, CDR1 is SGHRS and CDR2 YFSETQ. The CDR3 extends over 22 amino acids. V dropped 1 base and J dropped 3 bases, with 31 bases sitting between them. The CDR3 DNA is TGCGCCAGCAGCTTGTCGCTCCTGGCCCGTTCGACAGGAGCGCTTGACACCGGGGAGCTGTTTTTT. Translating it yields CASSLSLLARSTGALDTGELFF.

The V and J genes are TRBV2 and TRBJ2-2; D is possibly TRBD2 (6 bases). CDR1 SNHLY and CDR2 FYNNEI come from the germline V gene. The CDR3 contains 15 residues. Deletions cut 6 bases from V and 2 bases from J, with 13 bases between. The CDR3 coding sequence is TGTGCCAGCAGCCCCGGGACTGTAAACACCGGGGAGCTGTTTTTT. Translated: CASSPGTVNTGELFF.

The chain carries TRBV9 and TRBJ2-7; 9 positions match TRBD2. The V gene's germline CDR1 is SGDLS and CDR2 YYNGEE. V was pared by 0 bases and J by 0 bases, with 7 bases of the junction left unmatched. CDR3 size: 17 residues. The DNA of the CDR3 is TGTGCCAGCAGCGTAGAGGCTAGCGGGGACCTCTCCTACGAGCAGTACTTC. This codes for CASSVEASGDLSYEQYF.

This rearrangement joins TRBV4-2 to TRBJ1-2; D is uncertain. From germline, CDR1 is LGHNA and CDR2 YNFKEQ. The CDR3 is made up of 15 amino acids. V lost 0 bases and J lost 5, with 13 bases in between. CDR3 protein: CASSQDSTARYGYTF. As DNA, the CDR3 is TGTGCCAGCAGCCAAGATTCAACAGCAAGGTATGGCTACACCTTC.

The CDR3: CASSASGGRWEKLFF. Here the CDR3 DNA reads TGTGCCAGCAGCGCCTCAGGGGGACGTTGGGAAAAACTGTTTTTT. V is TRBV5-5 and J is TRBJ1-4, with 7 bases that match TRBD1. The CDR3 has 15 amino acids. Germline V lookup: CDR1 SGHKS, CDR2 YYEKEE (reference sequence). J was trimmed by 8 bases and V by 4 bases; bases with no gene match: 11. The whole variable domain, remainder taken from reference TRBV5-5 and TRBJ1-4, is DAGVTQSPTHLIKTRGQQVTLRCSPISGHKSVSWYQQVLGQGPQFIFQYYEKEERGRGNFPDRFSARQFPNYSSELNVNALLLGDSALYLCASSASGGRWEKLFFGSGTQLSVL.

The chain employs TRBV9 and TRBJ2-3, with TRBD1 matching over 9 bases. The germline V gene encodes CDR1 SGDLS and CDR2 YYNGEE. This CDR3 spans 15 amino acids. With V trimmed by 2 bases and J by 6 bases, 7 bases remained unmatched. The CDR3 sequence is CASSVPGTGWDTQYF. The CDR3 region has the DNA TGTGCCAGCAGCGTTCCCGGGACAGGGTGGGATACGCAGTATTTT.

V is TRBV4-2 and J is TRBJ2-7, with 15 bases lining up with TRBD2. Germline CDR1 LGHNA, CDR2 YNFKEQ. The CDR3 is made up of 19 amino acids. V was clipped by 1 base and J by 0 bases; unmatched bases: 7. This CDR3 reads CASSQAWTSGGASSYEQYF. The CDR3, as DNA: TGTGCCAGCAGCCAAGCCTGGACTAGCGGGGGGGCCAGCTCCTACGAGCAGTACTTC.

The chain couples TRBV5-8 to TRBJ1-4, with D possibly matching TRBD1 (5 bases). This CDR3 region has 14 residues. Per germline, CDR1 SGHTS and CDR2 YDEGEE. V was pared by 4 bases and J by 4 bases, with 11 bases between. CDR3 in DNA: TGTGCCAGCAGCCCGAGGACATTTAATGAAAAACTGTTTTTT. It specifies CASSPRTFNEKLFF.

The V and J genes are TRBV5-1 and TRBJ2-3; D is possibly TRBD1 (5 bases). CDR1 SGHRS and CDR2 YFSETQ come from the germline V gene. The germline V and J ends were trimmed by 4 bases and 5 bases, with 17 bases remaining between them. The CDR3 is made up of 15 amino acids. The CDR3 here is CASSPWLGAVDTQYF. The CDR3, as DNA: TGCGCCAGCAGCCCCTGGTTAGGGGCCGTAGATACGCAGTATTTT.

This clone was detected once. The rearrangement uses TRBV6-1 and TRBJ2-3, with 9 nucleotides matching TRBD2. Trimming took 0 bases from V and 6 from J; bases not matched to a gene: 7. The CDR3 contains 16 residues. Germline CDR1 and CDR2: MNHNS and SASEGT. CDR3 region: CASSEAVAGGYDTQYF. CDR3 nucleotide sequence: TGTGCCAGCAGTGAAGCGGTGGCGGGAGGGTATGATACGCAGTATTTT.